This T cell receptor (beta chain) was sequenced during a study of blood T cell repertoires in COVID-19. Per germline, CDR1 MDHEN and CDR2 SYDVKM. Deletions cut 5 bases from V and 4 bases from J, with 14 bases between. The CDR3 is 14 amino acids. In the original analysis: Nucleated cell number was recorded as an estimate derived from reference gene primer amplification. The data were produced by immunoSEQ multiplex PCR, yet TCRdb's version contains in-frame clones alone and is incomplete. That table supplies the V and J calls and clone size; D and trimming were determined from the DNA. The sample has fewer than 200,000 clones, 84% seen once; the top ten hold less than 3%.

The TCR comes from a woman aged 80 or over with COVID-19, enrolled during active disease. The specimen sequenced was peripheral blood. The chain links TRBV28 to TRBJ1-2, with D perhaps matching TRBD1 (5 bases). This CDR3 is CASSLPPDTYGYTF. The CDR3 region has the DNA TGTGCCAGCAGTCTCCCGCCGGACACCTATGGCTACACCTTC.